This T cell receptor (beta chain) came from a study of blood T cell repertoires in COVID-19. Germline V gives CDR1 MNHEY, CDR2 SMNVEV (reference sequence). CDR3 size: 13 residues. V shed 5 bases, J shed 4 bases, and the junction held 1 base outside the gene matches. Using immunoSEQ multiplex PCR, the repertoire was profiled, and TCRdb retains in-frame clones only, with some absent. The sample yields around 300,000 clones, approximately 82% seen once. V is TRBV27 and J is TRBJ2-5, with 10 bases identical to TRBD2. This TCR was recovered from a man aged 25 to 40 with active or convalescent COVID-19. The source material was peripheral blood. The CDR3 reads CASSLAGVETQYF. CDR3 DNA: TGTGCCAGCAGTCTAGCGGGGGTAGAGACCCAGTACTTC.